The present T cell receptor beta chain was sequenced within a study of T cell repertoires in cytomegalovirus infection. Study context: HLA-B-restricted CMV epitopes that are well studied were used alongside recently identified HLA-C-restricted ones. Both CMV infection and a matching HLA type were indicated by public TCR beta signatures.

About this clonotype itself: Its antigen remains unknown.

TCRdb reprocessed the reads with MiXCR, giving one entry per CDR3 protein. The table lists about 830,000 distinct CDR3 sequences, over 25% of them singletons, with over 10% in the top ten. Study conclusions and caveats: Ex vivo, HLA-C-restricted CMV-specific TCR beta clonotypes prevailed over the rest of the response. People with CMV and the relevant HLA were identified by cumulative public TCR beta family frequency.

The CDR3 totals 14 residues. V lost 2 bases, J lost 0 bases, and 5 bases lay in between. CDR1 is SEHNR, CDR2 FQNEAQ, per germline (reference sequence). The TCR comes from a human donor in good health (CMV status not recorded). Some clones in this sample may be carry-over from other donors' samples. This rearrangement joins TRBV7-9 to TRBJ1-3, with D hard to call. This sample comprised cultured CD8+ T cells from PBMCs, obtained from culture after CMV antigen stimulation. Here the CDR3 DNA reads TGTGCCAGCAGCTTATTAGACTCTGGAAACACCATATATTTT. Translated: CASSLLDSGNTIYF.